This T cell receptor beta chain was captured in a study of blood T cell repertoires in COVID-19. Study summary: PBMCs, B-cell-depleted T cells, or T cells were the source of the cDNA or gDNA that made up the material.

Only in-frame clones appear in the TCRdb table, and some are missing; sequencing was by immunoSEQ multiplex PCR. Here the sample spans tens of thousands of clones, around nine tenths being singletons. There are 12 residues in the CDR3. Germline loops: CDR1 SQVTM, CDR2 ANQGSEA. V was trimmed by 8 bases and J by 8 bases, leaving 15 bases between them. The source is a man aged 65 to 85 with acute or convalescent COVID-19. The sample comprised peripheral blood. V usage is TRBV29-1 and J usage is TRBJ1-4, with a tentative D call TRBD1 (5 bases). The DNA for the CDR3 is TGCAGCTGCGGTCAGGGAGGAGAAAAACTGTTTTTT. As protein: CSCGQGGEKLFF.